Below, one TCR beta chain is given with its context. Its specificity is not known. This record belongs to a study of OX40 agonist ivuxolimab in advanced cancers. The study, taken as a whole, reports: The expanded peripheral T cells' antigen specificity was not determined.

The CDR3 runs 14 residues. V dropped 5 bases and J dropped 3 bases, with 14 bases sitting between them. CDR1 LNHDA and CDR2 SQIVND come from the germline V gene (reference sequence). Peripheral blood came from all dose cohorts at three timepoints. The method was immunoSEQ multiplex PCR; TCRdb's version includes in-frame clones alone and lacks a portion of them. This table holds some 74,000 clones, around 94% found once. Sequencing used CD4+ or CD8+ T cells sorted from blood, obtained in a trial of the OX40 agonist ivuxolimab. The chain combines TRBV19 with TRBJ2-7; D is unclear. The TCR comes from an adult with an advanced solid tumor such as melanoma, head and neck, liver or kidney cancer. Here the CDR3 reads CASSFGPSGYEQYF. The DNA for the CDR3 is TGTGCCAGTAGTTTCGGGCCCTCCGGCTACGAGCAGTACTTC.